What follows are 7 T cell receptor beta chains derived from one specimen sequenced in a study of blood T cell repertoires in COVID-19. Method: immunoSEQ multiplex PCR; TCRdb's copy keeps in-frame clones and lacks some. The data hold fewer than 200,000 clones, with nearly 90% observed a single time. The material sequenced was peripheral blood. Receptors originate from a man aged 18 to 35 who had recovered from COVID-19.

The CDR3 nucleotides are TGCAGCGCCGGACTAGCCGGATACAATGAGCAGTTCTTC. Protein sequence: CSAGLAGYNEQFF. V is TRBV29-1 and J is TRBJ2-1; 8 positions agree with TRBD2. The CDR3 covers 13 residues. Per the germline V gene, CDR1 is SQVTM and CDR2 is ANQGSEA. J was trimmed by 4 bases and V by 7 bases; bases with no gene match: 6.

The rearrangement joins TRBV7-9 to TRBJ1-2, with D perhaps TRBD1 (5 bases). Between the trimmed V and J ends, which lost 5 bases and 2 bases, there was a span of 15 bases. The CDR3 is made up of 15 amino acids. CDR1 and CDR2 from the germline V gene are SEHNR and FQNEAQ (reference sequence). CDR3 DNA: TGTGCCAGCAGCCTCGACCTCGGACAAAACTATGGCTACACCTTC. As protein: CASSLDLGQNYGYTF. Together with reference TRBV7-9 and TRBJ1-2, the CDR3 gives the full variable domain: DTGVSQNPRHKITKRGQNVTFRCDPISEHNRLYWYRQTLGQGPEFLTYFQNEAQLEKSRLLSDRFSAERPKGSFSTLEIQRTEQGDSAMYLCASSLDLGQNYGYTFGSGTRLTVV.

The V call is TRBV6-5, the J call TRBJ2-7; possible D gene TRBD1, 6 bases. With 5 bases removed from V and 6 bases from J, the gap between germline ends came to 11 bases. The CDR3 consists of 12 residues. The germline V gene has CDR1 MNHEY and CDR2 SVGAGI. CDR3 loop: CASSSGTSEQYF. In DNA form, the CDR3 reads TGTGCCAGCAGTAGTGGGACATCCGAGCAGTACTTC.

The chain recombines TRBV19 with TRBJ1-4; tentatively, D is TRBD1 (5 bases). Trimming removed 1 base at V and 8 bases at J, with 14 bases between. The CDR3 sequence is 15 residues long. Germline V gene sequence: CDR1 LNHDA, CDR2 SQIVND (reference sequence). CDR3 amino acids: CASSIGSRGGEKLFF. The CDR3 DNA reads TGTGCCAGTAGTATAGGGTCCCGCGGGGGAGAAAAACTGTTTTTT.

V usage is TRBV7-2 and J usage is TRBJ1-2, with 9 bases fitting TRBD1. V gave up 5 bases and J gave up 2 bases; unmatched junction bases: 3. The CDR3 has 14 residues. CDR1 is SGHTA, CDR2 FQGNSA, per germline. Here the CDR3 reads CASSQDRGNYGYTF. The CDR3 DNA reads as TGTGCCAGCAGCCAGGACAGGGGAAACTATGGCTACACCTTC. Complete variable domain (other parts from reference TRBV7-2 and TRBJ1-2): GAGVSQSPSNKVTEKGKDVELRCDPISGHTALYWYRQSLGQGLEFLIYFQGNSAPDKSGLPSDRFSAERTGGSVSTLTIQRTQQEDSAVYLCASSQDRGNYGYTFGSGTRLTVV.

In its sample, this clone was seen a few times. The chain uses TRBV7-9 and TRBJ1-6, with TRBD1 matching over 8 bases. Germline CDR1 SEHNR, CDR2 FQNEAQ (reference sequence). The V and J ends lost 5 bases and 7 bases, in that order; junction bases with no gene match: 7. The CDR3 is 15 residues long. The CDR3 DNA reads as TGTGCCAGCAGCACCCGACAGGGGCAAAATTCACCCCTCCACTTT. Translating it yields CASSTRQGQNSPLHF.

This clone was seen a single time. The CDR3 coding sequence is TGTGCCACCAGTGATACCGGGAAGAACACCGGGGAGCTGTTTTTT. Translating gives CATSDTGKNTGELFF. V usage is TRBV24-1 and J usage is TRBJ2-2, with D perhaps matching TRBD2 (5 bases). The CDR3 has 15 amino acids. The germline CDR1 and CDR2 sequences are KGHDR and SFDVKD. The V end lost 3 bases, the J end lost 1 base, and 8 bases lay between the germline ends.